This T cell receptor (beta chain) emerged from a study of shared T cell receptors in the human thymus. This CDR3 has 20 amino acids. With V trimmed by 3 bases and J by 0 bases, 15 bases remained unmatched. CDR1 and CDR2 from the germline V gene are LNHNV and YYDKDF (reference sequence). Repertoires were generated with immunoSEQ multiplex PCR, while TCRdb's copy carries only in-frame clones and drops some. In the table there are roughly 660,000 clones, around 89% of which are singletons. This sample also belongs to another study, concerning human thymus T cells.

This TCR came from a boy in the first two years of life with a congenital heart defect. Source material: thymocytes. The chain carries TRBV15 and TRBJ2-4; TRBD2 agrees at 9 bases. DNA of the CDR3: TGTGCCACCAGCAGGGAAAAGACTAGCGGAATCACCTTAGCCAAAAACATTCAGTACTTC. It is translated as CATSREKTSGITLAKNIQYF.